Listed below are T cell receptor beta chains from one sample, sequenced in a study of cytomegalovirus exposure and HLA in healthy donors. Generated by immunoSEQ multiplex PCR, the TCRdb table keeps only in-frame clones and is missing some. The repertoire holds fewer than 250,000 clones, with about four fifths as singletons. The specimen sequenced was PBMCs. The receptors come from a man between 18 and 35 years old in good health and CMV-seronegative. CDR3s include the opening cysteine and the closing phenylalanine or tryptophan. D genes are given only for firm matches. Some rows have no size entry. The others give once, few or many, or a class for an expanded clone.

clone_size,j_call,cdr3_length,v_call,d_call,cdr3_nt,cdr3_aa
.,TRBJ2-4,13,TRBV30,.,TGTGCCTGGAGGCGGGACAGCAAAAACATTCAGTACTTC,CAWRRDSKNIQYF
.,TRBJ2-5,15,TRBV29-1,.,TGCAGCGTACTGAACCCAACAGGGACCCGAGAGACCCAGTACTTC,CSVLNPTGTRETQYF
.,TRBJ2-2,16,TRBV9,TRBD2,TGTGCCAGCAGCGTAGGATGGGGAGGGCGCACCGGGGAGCTGTTTTTT,CASSVGWGGRTGELFF
.,TRBJ1-3,16,TRBV7-6,.,TGTGCCAGCAGCTTAGACAGGCGTCCTTCTGGAAACACCATATATTTT,CASSLDRRPSGNTIYF
.,TRBJ2-2,19,TRBV9,.,TGTGCCAGCAGCGCGAGGGGAGTGTTAGCGGTATTAAACACCGGGGAGCTGTTTTTT,CASSARGVLAVLNTGELFF
.,TRBJ1-1,13,TRBV14,.,TGTGCCAGCAGCCAAAATAGGGAGACTGAAGCTTTCTTT,CASSQNRETEAFF
.,TRBJ2-7,18,TRBV4-3,.,TGCGCCAGCAGCCAAGATTTGGCACTAGCAGACATTATCTACGAGCAGTACTTC,CASSQDLALADIIYEQYF
.,TRBJ1-2,14,TRBV9,TRBD1,TGTGCCAGCAGTGGGACAGCGACTAACTATGGCTACACCTTC,CASSGTATNYGYTF
.,TRBJ2-5,14,TRBV5-1,.,TGCGCCAGCAGCTTGAATGGCCAGCAAGAGACCCAGTACTTC,CASSLNGQQETQYF
.,TRBJ2-5,14,TRBV7-9,TRBD2,TGTGCCAGCAGCCCGACTAGCGGCCAAGAGACCCAGTACTTC,CASSPTSGQETQYF
.,TRBJ2-1,13,TRBV7-7,.,TGTGCTAGCAGCTTAAACTACGGGAATGAGCAGTTCTTC,CASSLNYGNEQFF
.,TRBJ1-6,16,TRBV27,TRBD1,TGTGCCAGCAGTTTCGATCGGACAGGGTCGACTTCACCCCTCCACTTT,CASSFDRTGSTSPLHF
.,TRBJ2-5,13,TRBV6-4,TRBD2,TGTGCCAGCAGTGACGTTTCGCGGGAGCCCCAGTACTTC,CASSDVSREPQYF
.,TRBJ1-6,13,TRBV6-5,.,TGTGCCAGCAGTCAACGACAGAATTCACCCCTCCACTTT,CASSQRQNSPLHF
.,TRBJ2-5,13,TRBV6-5,TRBD1,TGTGCCAGCAGTGACAGGGATCGGGAGACCCAGTACTTC,CASSDRDRETQYF
.,TRBJ1-1,13,TRBV29-1,.,TGCAGCGTTGAATTAGGGGGGAACACTGAAGCTTTCTTT,CSVELGGNTEAFF
.,TRBJ1-2,15,TRBV27,.,TGTGCCAGCAGTTCCCCCCAGGGGACGAAGGATGGCTACACCTTC,CASSSPQGTKDGYTF
.,TRBJ2-1,14,TRBV7-7,TRBD1,TGTGCTAGCAGCTTAGGGACAGGGGCGCCTGAGCAGTTCTTC,CASSLGTGAPEQFF
.,TRBJ2-3,14,TRBV7-6,.,TGTGCCAGCAGCTCCCGGGACTCGGTAGATACGCAGTATTTT,CASSSRDSVDTQYF
.,TRBJ2-3,16,TRBV5-1,.,TGCGCCAGCAGCTTGGGCTCCGGGACTTTCACAGATACGCAGTATTTT,CASSLGSGTFTDTQYF
.,TRBJ1-2,13,TRBV27,TRBD1,TGTGCCAGCACTAGGGACAGAGCCCATGGCTACACCTTC,CASTRDRAHGYTF
.,TRBJ1-2,15,TRBV18,.,TGTGCCAGCTCGCGACCAATGCAGGGTGTCTATGGCTACACCTTC,CASSRPMQGVYGYTF
.,TRBJ2-3,15,TRBV5-4,TRBD2,TGTGCCAGCAGCTTGTTGAGCGGGAGAACAGATACGCAGTATTTT,CASSLLSGRTDTQYF
.,TRBJ1-4,17,TRBV7-9,.,TGTGCCAGCACCCCACGGGGTCGTGGGACAACTAATGAAAAACTGTTTTTT,CASTPRGRGTTNEKLFF
few,TRBJ2-7,13,TRBV7-9,TRBD1,TGTGCCAGCAGCAGGGACAGGGGCTACGAGCAGTACTTC,CASSRDRGYEQYF
.,TRBJ2-1,15,TRBV10-3,.,TGTGCCATCAGTGGGTCCGGAACAGCAAACAATGAGCAGTTCTTC,CAISGSGTANNEQFF
.,TRBJ2-5,15,TRBV7-3,.,TGTGCCAGCAGCTATGGGGGCTCCACACAAGAGACCCAGTACTTC,CASSYGGSTQETQYF
.,TRBJ1-6,13,TRBV25-1,.,TGTGCCAGCAGTAAGGGGGATAATTCACCCCTCCACTTT,CASSKGDNSPLHF
.,TRBJ1-4,16,TRBV5-1,.,TGCGCCAGCAGCTTGTCAGGGTACAACACTAATGAAAAACTGTTTTTT,CASSLSGYNTNEKLFF
once,TRBJ2-1,20,TRBV9,TRBD2,TGTGCCAGCAGCGGGGGCCAAACTAGCGGGATTTCTCACTCCTACAATGAGCAGTTCTTC,CASSGGQTSGISHSYNEQFF
few,TRBJ2-1,15,TRBV19,.,TGTGCCAGTAGTATCGCTAGGGGTTCCTACAATGAGCAGTTCTTC,CASSIARGSYNEQFF
.,TRBJ1-3,15,TRBV15,.,TGTGCCACCAGCAGAGTGCGGGGGGCTGGAAACACCATATATTTT,CATSRVRGAGNTIYF
.,TRBJ2-4,16,TRBV7-9,.,TGTGCCAGCAGCTTTAAGGCTGTGACAGTCAAAAACATTCAGTACTTC,CASSFKAVTVKNIQYF
.,TRBJ2-6,19,TRBV12-5,TRBD1,TGTGCTAGTGGTTTGGCCGGACAGGATCCTTTCGTGAGGGCCAACGTCCTGACTTTC,CASGLAGQDPFVRANVLTF
.,TRBJ1-5,14,TRBV2,.,TGTGCCAGCAGTGGATTACAGGTGGATCAGCCCCAGCATTTT,CASSGLQVDQPQHF
.,TRBJ2-1,16,TRBV15,TRBD1,TGTGCCACCAGCAGAAACACAGGGGTGGGTTACAATGAGCAGTTCTTC,CATSRNTGVGYNEQFF
.,TRBJ1-1,13,TRBV5-6,.,TGTGCCAGCAGCCCCGACATCTACACTGAAGCTTTCTTT,CASSPDIYTEAFF
.,TRBJ2-7,15,TRBV28,TRBD1,TGTGCCAGCAGACAGCCGGGACAGGGGACCTACGAGCAGTACTTC,CASRQPGQGTYEQYF
.,TRBJ2-3,16,TRBV6-6,TRBD2,TGTGCCAGCAGTAACACTCTAGCGGGAGGGTCAGATACGCAGTATTTT,CASSNTLAGGSDTQYF
.,TRBJ2-2,14,TRBV15,.,TGTGCCACCAGCAGAGATGCGACAACCGGGGAGCTGTTTTTT,CATSRDATTGELFF
.,TRBJ2-1,14,TRBV28,TRBD1,TGTGCCTCCCAGCCTGACAGGGGAAGGAATGAGCAGTTCTTC,CASQPDRGRNEQFF